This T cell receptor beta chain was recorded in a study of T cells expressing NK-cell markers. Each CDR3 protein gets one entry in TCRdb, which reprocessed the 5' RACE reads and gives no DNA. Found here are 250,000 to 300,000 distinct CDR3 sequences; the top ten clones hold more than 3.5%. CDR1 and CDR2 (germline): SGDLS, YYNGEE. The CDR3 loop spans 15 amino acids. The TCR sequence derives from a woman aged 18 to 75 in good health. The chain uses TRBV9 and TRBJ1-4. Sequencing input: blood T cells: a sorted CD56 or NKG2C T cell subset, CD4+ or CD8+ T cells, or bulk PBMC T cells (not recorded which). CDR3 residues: CASSVGGGPDEKLFF. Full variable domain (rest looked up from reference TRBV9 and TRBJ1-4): DSGVTQTPKHLITATGQRVTLRCSPRSGDLSVYWYQQSLDQGLQFLIQYYNGEERAKGNILERFSAQQFPDLHSELNLSSLELGDSALYFCASSVGGGPDEKLFFGSGTQLSVL.